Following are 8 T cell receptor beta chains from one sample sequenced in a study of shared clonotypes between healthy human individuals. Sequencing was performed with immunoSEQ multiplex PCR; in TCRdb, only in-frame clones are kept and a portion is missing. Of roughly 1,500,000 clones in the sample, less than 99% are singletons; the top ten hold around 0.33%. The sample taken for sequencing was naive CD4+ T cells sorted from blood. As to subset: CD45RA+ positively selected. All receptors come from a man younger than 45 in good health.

CDR3 sequence: CAWSPTPGTSRHEQYF. CDR3 DNA sequence: TGTGCCTGGAGTCCCACCCCCGGGACTAGCCGCCACGAGCAGTACTTC. The rearrangement links TRBV30 to TRBJ2-7, with 9 nucleotides matching TRBD2. The V segment lost 2 bases and the J segment 5 bases; nucleotides outside the gene matches: 13. This CDR3 is built from 16 residues. Germline CDR1 is GTSNPN and CDR2 is SVGIG (reference sequence).

CDR3 coding DNA: TGTGCCAGCAGCGTATTCGACCTAACCTACGAGCAGTACTTC. Protein sequence: CASSVFDLTYEQYF. J is TRBJ2-7 and V is TRBV9; D is undetermined. The length of the CDR3 is 14 residues. Germline CDR1 and CDR2: SGDLS and YYNGEE. Between the trimmed V and J ends, which lost 1 base and 2 bases, there was a span of 10 bases. Combining the CDR3 with reference TRBV9 and TRBJ2-7 gives the whole variable domain DSGVTQTPKHLITATGQRVTLRCSPRSGDLSVYWYQQSLDQGLQFLIQYYNGEERAKGNILERFSAQQFPDLHSELNLSSLELGDSALYFCASSVFDLTYEQYFGPGTRLTVT.

The CDR3 DNA is TGTGCCAGCAGGAGGGACAGGGGGCCAGATACGCAGTATTTT. Protein: CASRRDRGPDTQYF. The chain uses TRBV5-6 and TRBJ2-3, with 12 bases identical to TRBD1. This CDR3 is 14 amino acids long. V gave up 5 bases and J gave up 4 bases; unmatched junction bases: 2. From germline, CDR1 is SGHDT and CDR2 YYEEEE.

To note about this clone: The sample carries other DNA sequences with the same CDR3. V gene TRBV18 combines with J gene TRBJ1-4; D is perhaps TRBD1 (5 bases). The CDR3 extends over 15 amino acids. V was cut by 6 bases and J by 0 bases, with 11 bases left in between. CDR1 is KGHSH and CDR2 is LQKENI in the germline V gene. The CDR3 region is CASSPGFSTNEKLFF. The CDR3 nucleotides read TGTGCCAGCTCCCCAGGGTTCTCAACTAATGAAAAACTGTTTTTT.

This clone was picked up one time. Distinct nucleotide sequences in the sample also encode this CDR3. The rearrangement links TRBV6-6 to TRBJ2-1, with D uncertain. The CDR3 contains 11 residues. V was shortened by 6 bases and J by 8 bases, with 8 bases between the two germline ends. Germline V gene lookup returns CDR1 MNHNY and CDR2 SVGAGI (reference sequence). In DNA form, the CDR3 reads TGTGCCAGCAGCCCCTTGGATGAGCAGTTCTTC. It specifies CASSPLDEQFF.

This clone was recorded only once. This CDR3 is CASSFGTSGYTDTQYF. In nucleotides, the CDR3 is TGCGCCAGCAGCTTCGGGACTAGCGGTTACACAGATACGCAGTATTTT. This chain connects TRBV5-1 to TRBJ2-3; 11 bases are shared with TRBD2. V was clipped by 2 bases and J by 2 bases; unmatched bases: 4. CDR1 is SGHRS and CDR2 is YFSETQ in the germline V gene. CDR3 length: 16 residues.

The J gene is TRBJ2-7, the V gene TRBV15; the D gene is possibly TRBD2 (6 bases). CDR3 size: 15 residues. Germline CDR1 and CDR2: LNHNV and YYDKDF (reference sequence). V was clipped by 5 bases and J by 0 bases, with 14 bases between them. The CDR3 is CATSPAGLLSYEQYF. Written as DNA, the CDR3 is TGTGCCACCAGCCCAGCGGGTCTACTCTCCTACGAGCAGTACTTC. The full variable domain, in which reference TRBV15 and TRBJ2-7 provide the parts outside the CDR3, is DAMVIQNPRYQVTQFGKPVTLSCSQTLNHNVMYWYQQKSSQAPKLLFHYYDKDFNNEADTPDNFQSRRPNTSFCFLDIRSPGLGDTAMYLCATSPAGLLSYEQYFGPGTRLTVT.

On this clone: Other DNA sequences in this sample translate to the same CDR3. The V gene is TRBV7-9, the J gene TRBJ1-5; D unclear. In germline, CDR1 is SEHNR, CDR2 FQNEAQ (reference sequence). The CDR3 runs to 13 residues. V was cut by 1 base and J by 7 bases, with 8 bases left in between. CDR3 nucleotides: TGTGCCAGCAGCTTAGATCCGGGGCAGCCCCAGCATTTT. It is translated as CASSLDPGQPQHF.